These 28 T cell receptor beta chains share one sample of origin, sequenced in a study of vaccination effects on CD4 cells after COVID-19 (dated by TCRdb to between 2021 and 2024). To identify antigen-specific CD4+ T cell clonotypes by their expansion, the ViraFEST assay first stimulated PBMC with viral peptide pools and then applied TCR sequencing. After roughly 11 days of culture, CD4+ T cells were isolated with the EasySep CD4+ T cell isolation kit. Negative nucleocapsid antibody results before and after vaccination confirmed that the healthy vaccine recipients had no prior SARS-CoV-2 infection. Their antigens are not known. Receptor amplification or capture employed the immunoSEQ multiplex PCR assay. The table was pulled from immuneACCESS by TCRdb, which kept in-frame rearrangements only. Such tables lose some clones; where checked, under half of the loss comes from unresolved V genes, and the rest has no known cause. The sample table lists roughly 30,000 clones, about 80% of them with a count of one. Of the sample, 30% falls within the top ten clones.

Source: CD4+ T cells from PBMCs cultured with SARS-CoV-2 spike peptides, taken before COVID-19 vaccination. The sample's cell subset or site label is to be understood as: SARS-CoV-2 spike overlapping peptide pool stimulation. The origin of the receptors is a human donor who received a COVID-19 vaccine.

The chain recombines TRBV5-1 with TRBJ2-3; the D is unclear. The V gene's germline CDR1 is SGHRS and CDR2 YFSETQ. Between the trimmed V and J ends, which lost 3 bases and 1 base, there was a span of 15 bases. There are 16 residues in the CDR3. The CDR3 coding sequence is TGCGCCAGCAGCTCCTCCCTCGGACGGGGCACAGATACGCAGTATTTT. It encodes CASSSSLGRGTDTQYF.

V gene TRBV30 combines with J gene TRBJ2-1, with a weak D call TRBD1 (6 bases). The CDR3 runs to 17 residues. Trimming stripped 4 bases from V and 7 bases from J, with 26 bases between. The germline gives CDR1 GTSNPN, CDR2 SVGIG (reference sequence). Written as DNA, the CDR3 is TGTGCCTGGAAACCCACGGACAGAGACATACCAGGTAATGAGCAGTTCTTC. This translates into CAWKPTDRDIPGNEQFF.

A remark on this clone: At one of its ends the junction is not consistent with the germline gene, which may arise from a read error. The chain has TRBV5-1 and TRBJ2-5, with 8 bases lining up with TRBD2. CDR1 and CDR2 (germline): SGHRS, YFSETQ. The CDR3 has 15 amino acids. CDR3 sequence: CASRLELAVRETQYF. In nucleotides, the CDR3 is TGCGCCAGCAGGTTGGAACTAGCGGTTCGGGAGACCCAGTACTTC. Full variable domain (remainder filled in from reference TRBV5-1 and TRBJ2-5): KAGVTQTPRYLIKTRGQQVTLSCSPISGHRSVSWYQQTPGQGLQFLFEYFSETQRNKGNFPGRFSGRQFSNSRSEMNVSTLELGDSALYLCASRLELAVRETQYFGPGTRLLVL.

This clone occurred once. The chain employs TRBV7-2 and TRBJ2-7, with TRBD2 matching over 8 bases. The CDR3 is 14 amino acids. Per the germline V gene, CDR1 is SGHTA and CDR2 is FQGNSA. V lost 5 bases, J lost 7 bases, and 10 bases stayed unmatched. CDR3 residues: CASSRPGGPGEQYF. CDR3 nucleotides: TGTGCCAGCAGCCGTCCGGGAGGGCCGGGGGAGCAGTACTTC.

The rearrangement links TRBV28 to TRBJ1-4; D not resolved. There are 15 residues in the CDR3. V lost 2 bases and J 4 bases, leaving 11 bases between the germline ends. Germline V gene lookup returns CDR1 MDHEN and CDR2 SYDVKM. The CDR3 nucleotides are TGTGCCAGCAGTTTAAAGGCAGCCGATAATGAAAAACTGTTTTTT. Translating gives CASSLKAADNEKLFF.

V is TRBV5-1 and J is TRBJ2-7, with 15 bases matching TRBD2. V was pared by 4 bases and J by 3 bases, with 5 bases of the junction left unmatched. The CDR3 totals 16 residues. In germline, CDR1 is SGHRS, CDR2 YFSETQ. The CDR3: CASSPTGLAGGYEQYF. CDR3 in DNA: TGCGCCAGCAGCCCAACGGGACTAGCGGGGGGCTACGAGCAGTACTTC.

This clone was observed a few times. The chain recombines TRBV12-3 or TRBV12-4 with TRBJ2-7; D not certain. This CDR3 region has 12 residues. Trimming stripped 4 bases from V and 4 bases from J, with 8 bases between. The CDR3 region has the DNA TGTGCCAGCAGTTCCCCTCCATACGAGCAGTACTTC. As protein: CASSSPPYEQYF.

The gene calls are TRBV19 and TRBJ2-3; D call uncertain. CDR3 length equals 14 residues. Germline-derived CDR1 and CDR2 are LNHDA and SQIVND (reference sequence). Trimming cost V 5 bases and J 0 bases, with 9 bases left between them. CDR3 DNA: TGTGCCAGTAGTCCGACCCAAAGCACAGATACGCAGTATTTT. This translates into CASSPTQSTDTQYF.

CDR3 loop: CATYDERLTGELFF. CDR3 DNA sequence: TGTGCCACCTACGACGAGAGACTCACCGGGGAGCTGTTTTTT. This chain joins TRBV30 and TRBJ2-2; D gene uncertain. V gave up 8 bases and J gave up 4 bases, with 17 bases separating them. Germline CDR1 is GTSNPN and CDR2 is SVGIG (reference sequence). The CDR3 covers 14 residues.

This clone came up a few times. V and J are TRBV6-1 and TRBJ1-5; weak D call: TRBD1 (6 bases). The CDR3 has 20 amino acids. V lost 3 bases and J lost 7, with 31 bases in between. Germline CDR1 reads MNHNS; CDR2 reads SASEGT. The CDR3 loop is CASSERPKTFTGRAKQPQHF. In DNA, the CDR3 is TGTGCCAGCAGTGAGCGCCCGAAGACCTTTACAGGGAGGGCCAAGCAGCCCCAGCATTTT.

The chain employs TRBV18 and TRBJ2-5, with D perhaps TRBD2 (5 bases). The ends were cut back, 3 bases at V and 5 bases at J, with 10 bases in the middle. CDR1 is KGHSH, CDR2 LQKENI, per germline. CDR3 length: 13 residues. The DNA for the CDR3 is TGTGCCAGCTCACCCGGGGTCCCCGAGACCCAGTACTTC. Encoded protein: CASSPGVPETQYF. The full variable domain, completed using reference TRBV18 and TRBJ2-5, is NAGVMQNPRHLVRRRGQEARLRCSPMKGHSHVYWYRQLPEEGLKFMVYLQKENIIDESGMPKERFSAEFPKEGPSILRIQQVVRGDSAAYFCASSPGVPETQYFGPGTRLLVL.

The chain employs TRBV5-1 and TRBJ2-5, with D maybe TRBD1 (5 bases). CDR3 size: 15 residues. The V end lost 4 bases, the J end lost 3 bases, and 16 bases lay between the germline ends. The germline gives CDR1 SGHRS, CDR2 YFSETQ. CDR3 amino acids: CASSDRTGREETQYF. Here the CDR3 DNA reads TGCGCCAGCAGCGACCGAACAGGCCGAGAAGAGACCCAGTACTTC.

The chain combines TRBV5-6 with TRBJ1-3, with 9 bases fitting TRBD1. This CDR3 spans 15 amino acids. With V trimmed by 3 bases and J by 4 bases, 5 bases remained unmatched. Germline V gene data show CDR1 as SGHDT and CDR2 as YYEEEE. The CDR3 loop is CASSSLQGAGNTIYF. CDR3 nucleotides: TGTGCCAGCAGCTCCTTACAGGGGGCAGGAAACACCATATATTTT.

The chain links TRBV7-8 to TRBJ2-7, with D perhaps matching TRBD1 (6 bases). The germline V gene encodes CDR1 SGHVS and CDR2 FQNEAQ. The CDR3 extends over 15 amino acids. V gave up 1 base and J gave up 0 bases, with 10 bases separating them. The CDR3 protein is CASSLEGHSSYEQYF. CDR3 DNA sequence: TGTGCCAGCAGCTTAGAGGGACACAGCTCCTACGAGCAGTACTTC.

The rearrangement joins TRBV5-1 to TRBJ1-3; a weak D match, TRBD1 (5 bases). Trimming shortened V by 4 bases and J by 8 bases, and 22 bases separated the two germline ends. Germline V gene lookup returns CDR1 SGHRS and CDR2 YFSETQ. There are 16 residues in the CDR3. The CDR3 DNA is TGCGCCAGCAGCCCTGGGACGGTCCAAGGAAGGGACACCATATATTTT. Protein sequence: CASSPGTVQGRDTIYF.

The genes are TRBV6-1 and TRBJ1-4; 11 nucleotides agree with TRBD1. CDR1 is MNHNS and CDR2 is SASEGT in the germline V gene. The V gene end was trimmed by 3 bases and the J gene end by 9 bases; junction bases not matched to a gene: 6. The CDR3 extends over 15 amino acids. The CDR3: CASSDRTGGRKKLFF. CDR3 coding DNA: TGTGCCAGCAGTGATCGGACAGGGGGCAGAAAAAAACTGTTTTTT.

CDR3 loop: CSASLAGGPNEQFF. The CDR3, as DNA: TGCAGTGCTAGTTTAGCGGGAGGGCCCAATGAGCAGTTCTTC. The rearrangement joins TRBV20-1 to TRBJ2-1; 11 positions match TRBD2. CDR1 is DFQATT and CDR2 is SNEGSKA in the germline V gene (reference sequence). The V gene end was trimmed by 3 bases and the J gene end by 6 bases; junction bases not matched to a gene: 4. This CDR3 region has 14 residues.

CDR3 DNA sequence: TGTGCCAGCAGTGGGGACGGGAACACTGAAGCTTTCTTT. Protein product: CASSGDGNTEAFF. V usage is TRBV2 and J usage is TRBJ1-1; a possible D gene is TRBD1 (5 bases). The V end was cut by 4 bases, the J end by 1 base, with 7 bases between. Germline V gene sequence: CDR1 SNHLY, CDR2 FYNNEI. The CDR3 sequence is 13 residues long.

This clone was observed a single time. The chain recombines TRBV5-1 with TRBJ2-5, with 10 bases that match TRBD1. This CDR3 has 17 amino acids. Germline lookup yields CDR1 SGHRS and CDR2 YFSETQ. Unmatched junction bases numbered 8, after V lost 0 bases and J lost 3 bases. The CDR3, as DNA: TGCGCCAGCAGCTTGGCGCGGGACAGGGGAATAAAAGAGACCCAGTACTTC. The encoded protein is CASSLARDRGIKETQYF.

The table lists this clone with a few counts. CDR3 sequence (DNA): TGTGCCAGTACTCAGGACAGGTCCGGTGAAGCTTTCTTT. Encoded protein: CASTQDRSGEAFF. The gene calls are TRBV19 and TRBJ1-1; 7 bases line up with TRBD1. This CDR3 contains 13 residues. Germline V gives CDR1 LNHDA, CDR2 SQIVND (reference sequence). Unmatched junction bases numbered 9, after V lost 7 bases and J lost 7 bases.

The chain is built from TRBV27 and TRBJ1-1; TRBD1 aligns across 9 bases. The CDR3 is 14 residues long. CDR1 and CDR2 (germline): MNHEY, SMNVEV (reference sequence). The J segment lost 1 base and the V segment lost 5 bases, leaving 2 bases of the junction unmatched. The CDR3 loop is CASSLGQGNTEAFF. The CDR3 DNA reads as TGTGCCAGCAGTCTGGGACAGGGGAACACTGAAGCTTTCTTT.

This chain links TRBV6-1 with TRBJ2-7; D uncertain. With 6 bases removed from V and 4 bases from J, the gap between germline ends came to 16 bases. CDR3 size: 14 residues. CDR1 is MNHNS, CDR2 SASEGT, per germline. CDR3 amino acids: CASRPLADRYEQYF. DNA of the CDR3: TGTGCCAGCAGACCGCTCGCCGACCGGTACGAGCAGTACTTC.

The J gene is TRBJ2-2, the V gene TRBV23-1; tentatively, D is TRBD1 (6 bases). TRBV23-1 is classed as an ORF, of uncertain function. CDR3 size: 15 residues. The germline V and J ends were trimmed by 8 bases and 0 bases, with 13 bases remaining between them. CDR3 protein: CASPDGTTNTGELFF. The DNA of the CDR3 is TGCGCCAGCCCCGACGGGACAACGAACACCGGGGAGCTGTTTTTT.

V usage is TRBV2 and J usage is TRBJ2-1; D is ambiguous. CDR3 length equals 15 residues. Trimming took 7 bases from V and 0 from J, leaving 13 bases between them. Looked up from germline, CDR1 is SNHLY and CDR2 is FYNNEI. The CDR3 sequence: CASKQTEISYNEQFF. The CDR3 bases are TGTGCCAGCAAACAGACGGAAATCTCCTACAATGAGCAGTTCTTC.

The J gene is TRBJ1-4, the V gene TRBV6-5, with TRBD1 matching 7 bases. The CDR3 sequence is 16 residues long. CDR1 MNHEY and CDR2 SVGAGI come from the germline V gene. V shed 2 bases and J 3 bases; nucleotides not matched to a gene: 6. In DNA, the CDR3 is TGTGCCAGCAGTTACATCAGGGGGATAGCTAATGAAAAACTGTTTTTT. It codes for CASSYIRGIANEKLFF.

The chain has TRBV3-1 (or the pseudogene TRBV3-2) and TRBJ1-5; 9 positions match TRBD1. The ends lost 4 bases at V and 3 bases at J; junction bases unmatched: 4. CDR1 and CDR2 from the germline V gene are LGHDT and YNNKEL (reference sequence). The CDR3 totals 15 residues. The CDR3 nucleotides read TGTGCCAGCAGCCCGCGGACAGGGGTCAATCAGCCCCAGCATTTT. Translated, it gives CASSPRTGVNQPQHF.

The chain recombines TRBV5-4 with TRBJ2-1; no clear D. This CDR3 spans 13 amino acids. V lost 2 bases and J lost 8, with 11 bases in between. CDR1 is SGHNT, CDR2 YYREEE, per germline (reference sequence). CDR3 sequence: CASSFPPIDEQFF. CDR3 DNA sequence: TGTGCCAGCAGCTTTCCCCCGATCGATGAGCAGTTCTTC.

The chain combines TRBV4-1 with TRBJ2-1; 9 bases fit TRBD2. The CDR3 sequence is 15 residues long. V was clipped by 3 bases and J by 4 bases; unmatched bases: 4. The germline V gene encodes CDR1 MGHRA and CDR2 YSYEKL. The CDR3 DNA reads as TGCGCCAGCAGCCAGCTAGCGGGGCCGTACAATGAGCAGTTCTTC. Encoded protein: CASSQLAGPYNEQFF.